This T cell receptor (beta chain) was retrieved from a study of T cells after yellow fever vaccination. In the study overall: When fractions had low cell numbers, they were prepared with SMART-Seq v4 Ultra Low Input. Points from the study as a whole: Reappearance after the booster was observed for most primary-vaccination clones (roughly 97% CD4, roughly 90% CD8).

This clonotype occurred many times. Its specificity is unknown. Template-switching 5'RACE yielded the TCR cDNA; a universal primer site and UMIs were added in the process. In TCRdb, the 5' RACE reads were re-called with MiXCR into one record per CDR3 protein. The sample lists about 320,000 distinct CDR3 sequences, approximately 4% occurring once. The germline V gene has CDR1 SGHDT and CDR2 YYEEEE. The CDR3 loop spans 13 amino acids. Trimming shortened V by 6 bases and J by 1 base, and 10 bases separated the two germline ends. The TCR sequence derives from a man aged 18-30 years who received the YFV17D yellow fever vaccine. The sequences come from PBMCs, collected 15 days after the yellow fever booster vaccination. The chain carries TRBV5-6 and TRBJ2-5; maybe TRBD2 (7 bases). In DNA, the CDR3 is TGTGCCAGCACGAGGGGGGGCCAAGAGACCCAGTACTTC. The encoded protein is CASTRGGQETQYF.